A selection of T cell receptor beta chains follows, all from one sample in a study of blood T cells in healthy people across ages. One entry per CDR3 protein, called by TCRdb with MiXCR from the 5' RACE reads. The repertoire holds hundreds of thousands of distinct CDR3 sequences, with roughly 50% as singletons. Sequenced: blood. The receptors shown here come from a man younger than 40 in good health. CDR3s include the opening cysteine and the closing phenylalanine or tryptophan. Fields, in order: V gene, J gene, CDR3 protein.

>TRBV5-1|TRBJ2-3
CASSLEGRPFDTQYF
>TRBV7-2|TRBJ1-1
CASSLATSRRMNTEAFF
>TRBV7-2|TRBJ2-3
CASSFNQGFADTQYF
>TRBV28|TRBJ1-1
CASRPGTPQSTEAFF
>TRBV11-2|TRBJ2-7
CASSLAWAPDFAYEQYF
>TRBV5-1|TRBJ2-1
CASSPESGSSYNEQFF
>TRBV2|TRBJ2-3
CACAWLAGEDTQYF
>TRBV4-2|TRBJ2-5
CASSQVLAGGDIGQYF
>TRBV9|TRBJ2-7
CASSVGTDPSYEQYF
>TRBV20-1|TRBJ1-4
CSARDPQATNEKLFF
>TRBV2|TRBJ1-2
CASSKNLQTGGYTF
>TRBV5-6|TRBJ2-1
CASSFRGYSYNEQFF
>TRBV29-1|TRBJ2-5
CSVDRGDETQYF
>TRBV10-3|TRBJ2-1
CAISDTESSYNEQFF
>TRBV7-9|TRBJ1-1
CASSYRGSDTEAFF
>TRBV4-3|TRBJ2-3
CASSPIGLSTDTQYF
>TRBV29-1|TRBJ2-7
CSVVGRGRREQYF